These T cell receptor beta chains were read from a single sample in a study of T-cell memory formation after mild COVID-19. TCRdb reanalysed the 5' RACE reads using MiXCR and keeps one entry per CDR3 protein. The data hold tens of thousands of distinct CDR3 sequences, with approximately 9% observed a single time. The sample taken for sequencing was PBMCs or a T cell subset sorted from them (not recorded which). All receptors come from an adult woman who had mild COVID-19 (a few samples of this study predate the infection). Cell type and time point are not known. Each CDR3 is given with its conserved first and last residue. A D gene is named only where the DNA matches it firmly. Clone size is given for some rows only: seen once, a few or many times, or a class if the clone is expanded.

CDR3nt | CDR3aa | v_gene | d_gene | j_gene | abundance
TGTGCCAGCAGCGTAGGAGGGGTGCCCTACGAGCAGTACTTC | CASSVGGVPYEQYF | TRBV9 | . | TRBJ2-7 | many
TGTGCCAGCAGCCGTACAGGGGGCTACGAGCAGTACTTC | CASSRTGGYEQYF | TRBV7-8 | TRBD1 | TRBJ2-7 | many
TGTGCCAGCAGTTATTCGAGACCCAACTCTGGGGCCAACGTCCTGACTTTC | CASSYSRPNSGANVLTF | TRBV6-5 | . | TRBJ2-6 | many
TGCAGGACCCCTGGACAGGTAGCAGACGAGCAGTACTTC | CRTPGQVADEQYF | TRBV20-1 | TRBD1 | TRBJ2-7 | .
TGTGCCAGCAGCGAAGCGGGACAGGGGTCCAACGAAACCCATGAGCAGTTCTTC | CASSEAGQGSNETHEQFF | TRBV9 | TRBD1 | TRBJ2-1 | few
TGTGCCAGCAGCCCTACCCCAGGGGGTTTAGGAGAGACCCAGTACTTC | CASSPTPGGLGETQYF | TRBV11-2 | TRBD1 | TRBJ2-5 | .
TGCGCCAGCAGTCGAGACAGGGTGAACACTGAAGCTTTCTTT | CASSRDRVNTEAFF | TRBV4-3 | TRBD1 | TRBJ1-1 | few
TGCAGCGCTGGGACCCAAGAGACCCAGTACTTC | CSAGTQETQYF | TRBV29-1 | . | TRBJ2-5 | .
TGTGCCAGCAGTTTAGTTCTCAGGGGCTCCTACGAGCAGTACTTC | CASSLVLRGSYEQYF | TRBV28 | . | TRBJ2-7 | many
TGTGCCAGCTCACACGGTACGAATCAGCCCCAGCATTTT | CASSHGTNQPQHF | TRBV18 | . | TRBJ1-5 | .